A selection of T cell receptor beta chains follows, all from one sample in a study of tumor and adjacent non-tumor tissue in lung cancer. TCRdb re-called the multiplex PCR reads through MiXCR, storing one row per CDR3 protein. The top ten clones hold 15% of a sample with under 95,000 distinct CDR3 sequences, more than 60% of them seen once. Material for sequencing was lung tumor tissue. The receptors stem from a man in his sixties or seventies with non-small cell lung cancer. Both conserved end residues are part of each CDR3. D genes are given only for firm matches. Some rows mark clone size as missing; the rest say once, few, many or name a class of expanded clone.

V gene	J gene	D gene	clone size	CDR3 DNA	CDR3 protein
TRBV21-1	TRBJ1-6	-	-	TGTGCCAGCAGCAAATTTTTGTCTTTGGGCAGGGGGGTCTATAATTCACCCCTCCACTTT	CASSKFLSLGRGVYNSPLHF
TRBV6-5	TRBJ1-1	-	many	TGTGCCAGCAGTTACTCTACAGGCACTGAAGCTTTCTTT	CASSYSTGTEAFF
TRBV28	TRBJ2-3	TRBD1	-	TGTGCCAGCAGAGCCGTTTATAGGTGGGACAGGGTAATTTATACAGATACGAAGTATTTT	CASRAVYRWDRVIYTDTKYF
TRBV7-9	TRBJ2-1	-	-	TGTGCCAGCGGGATATTGCGTGAGCAGTTCTTC	CASGILREQFF
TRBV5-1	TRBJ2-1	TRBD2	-	TGCGCCAGTAGCCGGGTGGCGCTAGCGGAATACAATGAGCAGTTCTTC	CASSRVALAEYNEQFF
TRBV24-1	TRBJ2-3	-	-	TGTGCCACCAGTGATTATATCGCAGATACGCAGTATTTT	CATSDYIADTQYF
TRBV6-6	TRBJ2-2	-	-	TGTGCCAGCAGTTATAGAATAAGGAGCACCCGGGAACTGTTTTTT	CASSYRIRSTRELFF
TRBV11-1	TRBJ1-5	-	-	TGTGCCAGCAGCTTAGGGGCAGTGACCAATCAGCCCCAGCATTTT	CASSLGAVTNQPQHF
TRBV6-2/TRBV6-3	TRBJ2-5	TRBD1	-	TGTGCCAGCAGTGCGGACAGGGGAATACAAGAGACTCAGTGCTTC	CASSADRGIQETQCF
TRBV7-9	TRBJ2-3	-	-	TGTGCCAGCAGCTTGCGGGTCGGACTAACGGGGGGCACCAAAGATACGCAGTATTTT	CASSLRVGLTGGTKDTQYF
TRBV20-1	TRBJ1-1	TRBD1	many	TGCAGTGCTAGAGCAGGGGGCCGCTCTGAAGCTTTCTTT	CSARAGGRSEAFF
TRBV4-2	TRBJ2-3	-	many	TGTGCCAGCAGCCAAGCTGAGGGATCGCAGTATTTT	CASSQAEGSQYF
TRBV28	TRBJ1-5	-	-	TGTACCAGCAGTTTAAACGCGGTTGGGCAGCCCCAGCGTTTT	CTSSLNAVGQPQRF
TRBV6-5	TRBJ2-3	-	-	TGTGTCAGCAGTTACTCGACGAGGGCGAGAGCTAACACAGATACGCAGTATTTT	CVSSYSTRARANTDTQYF
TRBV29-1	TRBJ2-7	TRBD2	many	TGCAGCGGGGGGACTAGCGGGAGATCTTACGAGCAGTACTTC	CSGGTSGRSYEQYF
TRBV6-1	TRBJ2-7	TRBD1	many	TGTGCCAGCAGTGGACAGGGGGCCGCCTACGAGCAGTACTTC	CASSGQGAAYEQYF
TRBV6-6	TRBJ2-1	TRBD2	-	TGTGCCAGCAGTTACTGGGTAGCGGGGGGGTTCTATGAGCAGTTCTTC	CASSYWVAGGFYEQFF
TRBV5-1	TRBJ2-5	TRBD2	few	TGCGCCAGCAGCTTGGAAGGTAGCGGGGGTGAGACCCAGTACTTC	CASSLEGSGGETQYF
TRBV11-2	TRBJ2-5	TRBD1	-	TGTGCCAACAGCTTAAACAGGGGATCATTAGAGACCCAGTACTTC	CANSLNRGSLETQYF
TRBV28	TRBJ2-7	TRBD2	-	TGTGCCAGCAGCTCACATATCGGACTAGCGGGGGACAACGAGCAGTACTTC	CASSSHIGLAGDNEQYF
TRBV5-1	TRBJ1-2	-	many	TGCGCCAGCAGTTTGGACCGCTATGGCTACACCTTC	CASSLDRYGYTF
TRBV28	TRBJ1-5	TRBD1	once	TGTGCCAGCAGTTTATCGCCGGACAGGAATCAGCCCCAGCATTTT	CASSLSPDRNQPQHF
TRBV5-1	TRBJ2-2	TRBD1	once	TGCGCCAGGAGGGACAGCTTAAACACCGGGGAACTGTTTTTT	CARRDSLNTGELFF
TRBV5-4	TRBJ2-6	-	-	TGTCCCAGCAGGCCAGGCTCTGGGGCCAGCGTCCTGGCTTTC	CPSRPGSGASVLAF